These 26 T cell receptor beta chains were all obtained from the same sample, sequenced in a study of cytomegalovirus exposure and HLA in healthy donors. The PCR employed 60 Vbeta primers together with 13 Jbeta primers. Using immunoSEQ multiplex PCR, the repertoire was profiled, and TCRdb retains in-frame clones only, with some absent. The table shows approximately 130,000 clones, with 75% occurring only once. The specimen sequenced was PBMCs. Receptor source: a woman between 40 and 50 years old in good health and CMV-seropositive.

The V and J genes are TRBV11-3 and TRBJ2-3; TRBD2 matches 10 bases. Per germline, CDR1 SGHNT and CDR2 YENEEA. V shed 5 bases and J 4 bases; nucleotides not matched to a gene: 6. The CDR3 has 15 residues. The CDR3 loop is CASSVVAGGPDTQYF. The CDR3 DNA follows: TGTGCCAGCAGCGTCGTAGCGGGAGGACCAGATACGCAGTATTTT. The full variable domain, its missing parts supplied by reference TRBV11-3 and TRBJ2-3, is EAGVVQSPRYKIIEKKQPVAFWCNPISGHNTLYWYLQNLGQGPELLIRYENEEAVDDSQLPKDRFSAERLKGVDSTLKIQPAELGDSAVYLCASSVVAGGPDTQYFGPGTRLTVL.

This chain links TRBV7-9 with TRBJ2-7, with no clear D. Germline CDR1 and CDR2: SEHNR and FQNEAQ (reference sequence). This CDR3 is built from 15 residues. V was pared by 5 bases and J by 2 bases, with 16 bases between. The DNA of the CDR3 is TGTGCCAGCAGCCCAGGAAACGGTGGGCCCTACGAGCAGTACTTC. Translated, it gives CASSPGNGGPYEQYF.

Here the CDR3 DNA reads TGTGCCAGCAGTGAGGGACAGGGCGGCTATGGCTACACCTTC. This codes for CASSEGQGGYGYTF. V is TRBV2 and J is TRBJ1-2; 9 bases are a match to TRBD1. CDR3 size: 14 residues. Germline V gene sequence: CDR1 SNHLY, CDR2 FYNNEI. The junction had 3 bases not matched to a gene; V was cut back by 3 bases and J by 4 bases.

The CDR3 is CASSPGTGVSYEQYF. CDR3 nucleotides: TGTGCCAGCTCACCCGGGACAGGGGTAAGCTACGAGCAGTACTTC. The chain links TRBV18 to TRBJ2-7; 10 nucleotides match TRBD1. The CDR3 consists of 15 residues. Germline CDR1 KGHSH, CDR2 LQKENI. Trimming removed 3 bases from V and 3 bases from J; junction bases left unmatched: 5.

DNA of the CDR3: TGTGCCACCAGCAGAGACAGGGTAACAGCCTACGAGCAGTACTTC. It yields the protein CATSRDRVTAYEQYF. The V gene is TRBV15, the J gene TRBJ2-7, with D possibly matching TRBD1 (5 bases). Trimming removed 0 bases from V and 2 bases from J, with 11 bases in between. This CDR3 spans 15 amino acids. From germline, CDR1 is LNHNV and CDR2 YYDKDF (reference sequence). The whole variable domain, filled in from reference TRBV15 and TRBJ2-7, reads DAMVIQNPRYQVTQFGKPVTLSCSQTLNHNVMYWYQQKSSQAPKLLFHYYDKDFNNEADTPDNFQSRRPNTSFCFLDIRSPGLGDTAMYLCATSRDRVTAYEQYFGPGTRLTVT.

CDR3 in amino acids: CRYPAQGRSRRLAPNTGELFF. The CDR3 bases are TGCAGATACCCAGCACAAGGGCGGTCGAGGAGGTTGGCCCCGAACACCGGGGAGCTGTTTTTT. This chain connects TRBV29-1 to TRBJ2-2; a weak D match, TRBD2 (5 bases). This CDR3 comprises 21 residues. Germline lookup yields CDR1 SQVTM and CDR2 ANQGSEA.

This clone was observed a single time. V usage is TRBV27 and J usage is TRBJ1-1; tentatively, D is TRBD1 (5 bases). This CDR3 comprises 15 residues. V was trimmed by 4 bases and J by 4 bases, leaving 16 bases between them. Germline V gene data show CDR1 as MNHEY and CDR2 as SMNVEV (reference sequence). The CDR3 spells CASSSKPPGLTEAFF. The CDR3 coding sequence is TGTGCCAGCAGTTCAAAGCCGCCAGGGCTCACTGAAGCTTTCTTT.

V is TRBV7-2 and J is TRBJ1-6, with D possibly being TRBD1 (5 bases). Germline V gene sequence: CDR1 SGHTA, CDR2 FQGNSA. The CDR3 is made up of 17 amino acids. Trimming took 5 bases from V and 0 from J, leaving 14 bases between them. In DNA form, the CDR3 reads TGTGCCAGCAGCCAATGGAAGGGGTCCTCCTATAATTCACCCCTCCACTTT. The encoded protein is CASSQWKGSSYNSPLHF.

The V gene is TRBV4-1, the J gene TRBJ1-1, with TRBD1 matching over 7 bases. The ends lost 0 bases at V and 6 bases at J; junction bases unmatched: 7. CDR1 is MGHRA and CDR2 is YSYEKL in the germline V gene. There are 15 residues in the CDR3. CDR3 loop: CASSQEARGWSEAFF. The CDR3 coding sequence is TGCGCCAGCAGCCAAGAGGCCAGGGGGTGGTCTGAAGCTTTCTTT.

V usage is TRBV28 and J usage is TRBJ1-5, with a tentative D call TRBD1 (6 bases). The germline gives CDR1 MDHEN, CDR2 SYDVKM. The germline V and J ends were trimmed by 1 base and 5 bases, with 9 bases remaining between them. There are 14 residues in the CDR3. The CDR3 region is CASSLYRDHQPQHF. CDR3 DNA: TGTGCCAGCAGTTTATACAGGGACCATCAGCCCCAGCATTTT.

The chain links TRBV2 to TRBJ1-4, with a possible D match to TRBD1 (5 bases). The ends were cut back, 7 bases at V and 1 base at J, with 13 bases in the middle. CDR3 length: 15 amino acids. Germline V gene sequence: CDR1 SNHLY, CDR2 FYNNEI. The CDR3 DNA follows: TGTGCCAGCAATCAGTATCAGGGAACTAATGAAAAACTGTTTTTT. Amino acids: CASNQYQGTNEKLFF.

This clone was recorded a few times. The chain combines TRBV4-3 with TRBJ2-3, with D perhaps TRBD1 (7 bases). Germline assignment: CDR1 LGHNA and CDR2 YSLEER. V shed 1 base and J shed 5 bases, with 16 bases lying between them. The CDR3 is made up of 16 amino acids. In nucleotides, the CDR3 is TGCGCCAGCAGCCAAGGTTCAGGGGGGCCGGGAGATACGCAGTATTTT. It encodes CASSQGSGGPGDTQYF.

The chain recombines TRBV30 with TRBJ1-4; D is perhaps TRBD1 (6 bases). This CDR3 is 14 amino acids long. The V gene's germline CDR1 is GTSNPN and CDR2 SVGIG (reference sequence). V was trimmed by 2 bases and J by 5 bases, leaving 12 bases between them. CDR3 nucleotide sequence: TGTGCCTGGAGTAAGGGGGAAGAAAATGAAAAACTGTTTTTT. It codes for CAWSKGEENEKLFF.

This chain's CDR3 is CASLRGSGSNQPQHF. CDR3 nucleotides: TGTGCCAGCCTCCGGGGGTCCGGGAGCAATCAGCCCCAGCATTTT. V and J are TRBV7-8 and TRBJ1-5; a possible D gene is TRBD1 (5 bases). Per germline, CDR1 SGHVS and CDR2 FQNEAQ. The CDR3 has 15 amino acids. Trimming removed 8 bases from V and 1 base from J, with 15 bases in between.

The genes are TRBV6-5 and TRBJ2-6, with 7 nucleotides matching TRBD1. V lost 5 bases and J lost 2; bases outside the gene matches: 0. The CDR3 length is 14 residues. The germline CDR1 and CDR2 sequences are MNHEY and SVGAGI. DNA for the CDR3: TGTGCCAGCAGTGGGACAGCTGGGGCCAACGTCCTGACTTTC. Protein: CASSGTAGANVLTF.

This clone has only a few counts. The V gene is TRBV7-9, the J gene TRBJ2-1, with 9 nucleotides matching TRBD1. Germline CDR1 reads SEHNR; CDR2 reads FQNEAQ (reference sequence). The CDR3 has 14 residues. V was pared by 6 bases and J by 6 bases, with 6 bases of the junction left unmatched. For the CDR3, the DNA is TGTGCCAGCAGACCGGGACAGGGTCGCAATGAGCAGTTCTTC. This codes for CASRPGQGRNEQFF.

On this clone itself: This sample includes further DNA sequences coding for the same CDR3. The chain recombines TRBV6-6 with TRBJ2-7; TRBD1 aligns across 7 bases. V lost 7 bases and J lost 3; bases outside the gene matches: 9. There are 14 residues in the CDR3. From germline, CDR1 is MNHNY and CDR2 SVGAGI (reference sequence). The chain's CDR3 is CASTLPQGNYEQYF. DNA for the CDR3: TGTGCCAGCACTCTCCCACAGGGGAACTACGAGCAGTACTTC.

The chain links TRBV18 to TRBJ1-2, with 9 positions matching TRBD1. The CDR3 spans 15 residues. Germline V gene lookup returns CDR1 KGHSH and CDR2 LQKENI. The V and J ends lost 2 bases and 1 base, in that order; junction bases with no gene match: 2. CDR3 region: CASSPRTGDNYGYTF. CDR3 DNA: TGTGCCAGCTCACCAAGGACAGGGGATAACTATGGCTACACCTTC.

The rearrangement joins TRBV7-8 to TRBJ2-1, with 11 bases fitting TRBD2. From germline, CDR1 is SGHVS and CDR2 FQNEAQ. With V trimmed by 3 bases and J by 6 bases, 7 bases remained unmatched. The CDR3 contains 16 residues. DNA of the CDR3: TGTGCCAGCAGCTTCCCGGGACTAGCGGACCCCAATGAGCAGTTCTTC. Protein sequence: CASSFPGLADPNEQFF.

The V and J genes are TRBV15 and TRBJ2-2; possible D gene TRBD2, 7 bases. Germline V gene lookup returns CDR1 LNHNV and CDR2 YYDKDF (reference sequence). The CDR3 covers 15 residues. The ends were cut back, 5 bases at V and 3 bases at J, with 13 bases in the middle. In DNA form, the CDR3 reads TGTGCCACCAGCGGGGGGGGGCTCCACACCGGGGAGCTGTTTTTT. Amino acid sequence: CATSGGGLHTGELFF.

This clone has just one count. V gene TRBV6-1 combines with J gene TRBJ1-5; D gene uncertain. Germline loops: CDR1 MNHNS, CDR2 SASEGT. V was trimmed by 4 bases and J by 2 bases, leaving 18 bases between them. The CDR3 covers 17 residues. CDR3 loop: CASSVFLGGSGNQPQHF. Written as DNA, the CDR3 is TGTGCCAGCAGTGTGTTTCTAGGCGGCTCTGGCAATCAGCCCCAGCATTTT.

This clone was recorded once. J is TRBJ1-1 and V is TRBV30; possibly TRBD1 for D (5 bases). V lost 4 bases and J 4 bases, leaving 13 bases between the germline ends. Germline V CDR1 and CDR2: GTSNPN, SVGIG (reference sequence). This CDR3 is built from 13 residues. CDR3 bases: TGTGCCTGGAAGGCAGGGCGGCGCACTGAAGCTTTCTTT. Residues: CAWKAGRRTEAFF.

The chain joins TRBV6-1 to TRBJ1-2; weak D call: TRBD1 (6 bases). The CDR3 is 13 amino acids. Germline CDR1 reads MNHNS; CDR2 reads SASEGT. The V end was cut by 6 bases, the J end by 3 bases, with 11 bases between. CDR3 loop: CASSRTEDYGYTF. The CDR3 bases are TGTGCCAGCAGCCGGACAGAAGACTATGGCTACACCTTC.

V is TRBV4-1 and J is TRBJ1-3; tentative D call: TRBD1 (5 bases). Germline lookup yields CDR1 MGHRA and CDR2 YSYEKL. V shed 4 bases and J shed 3 bases, with 19 bases lying between them. CDR3 size: 17 residues. This CDR3 reads CASSPPWEGRVGNTIYF. CDR3 in DNA: TGCGCCAGCAGCCCCCCTTGGGAGGGCAGGGTTGGAAACACCATATATTTT.

A remark on this clone: Sequence at one end of the junction differs from germline and may be a read error. The CDR3 DNA reads TGTGCCAGCAGTATATCGGCGGGGGGCTCCTACGAGCAGTACTTC. Its protein product is CASSISAGGSYEQYF. The chain employs TRBV27 and TRBJ2-7, with 8 bases identical to TRBD2. The CDR3 has 15 residues. CDR1 and CDR2 (germline): MNHEY, SMNVEV (reference sequence).

The rearrangement links TRBV7-8 to TRBJ2-1; TRBD2 matches at 7 bases. The CDR3 covers 14 residues. Germline-derived CDR1 and CDR2 are SGHVS and FQNEAQ. The trim removed 5 bases at V and 9 bases at J, leaving 10 bases unmatched. Here the CDR3 DNA reads TGTGCCAGCAGCGCGGTGGGAGGGAGCGGTGAGCAGTTCTTC. Translating gives CASSAVGGSGEQFF.